This T cell receptor beta chain was found in a study of cytomegalovirus exposure and HLA in healthy donors. Study summary: The study's early data release held about 85 million unique TCRs from HLA-typed donors. General study findings and limits: Many donors carried some public TCRs, although rarity characterized most TCR sequences. A later analysis linked a missense DCLRE1C variant to TCR beta V- and J-gene trimming.

This CDR3 has 12 amino acids. V was shortened by 4 bases and J by 0 bases, with 7 bases between the two germline ends. In germline, CDR1 is GTSNPN, CDR2 SVGIG (reference sequence). Vbeta (60) and Jbeta (13) primers were used in the PCR. Produced via immunoSEQ multiplex PCR; TCRdb's table is partial and in-frame only. The sample contains 100,000 or so clones, roughly three quarters of which appear only once. Healthy donors of bone marrow made up the group. Regarding this clone: What it recognizes is unknown.

V and J are TRBV30 and TRBJ2-7; D is possibly TRBD1 (6 bases). The TCR originated in a female donor in good health and CMV-seropositive. Specimen: PBMCs. CDR3 sequence (DNA): TGTGCCTGGAACAGGGCCTCCTACGAGCAGTACTTC. Amino acids: CAWNRASYEQYF.